This note documents a single T cell receptor beta chain sequence. Sequencing used immunoSEQ v3. Produced via immunoSEQ multiplex PCR; TCRdb's table is partial and in-frame only. The sample has tens of thousands of clones, around 70% seen once. Germline V gene data show CDR1 as LGHNA and CDR2 as YSLEER. Trimming at V came to 4 bases and at J to 8 bases, leaving 13 bases not matched to a gene. This CDR3 has 16 residues. This sample stems from a study of TIL therapy for anti-PD-1-resistant metastatic lung cancer. About the research overall: Median patient age was approximately 58, ranging roughly 38-75 years.

Described time point: pre-treatment sample, taken before nivolumab and TIL therapy. The sequencing used blood, collected at baseline. This receptor was obtained from a person aged 25 to 85 with non-small cell lung cancer. The chain joins TRBV4-3 to TRBJ2-2, with 7 bases that match TRBD1. CDR3 sequence (DNA): TGCGCCAGCAGCCCAGGGACAGTAAACAGGTTGGGGGAGCTGTTTTTT. This encodes CASSPGTVNRLGELFF.